The 20 T cell receptor beta chains in this list originate from one sample, sequenced in a study of blood T cell repertoires in COVID-19 (dated by TCRdb to about 2020). The method behind the library was the immunoSEQ multiplex PCR assay. TCRdb provides this immuneACCESS table in a form limited to in-frame rearrangements. Some clones are lacking; in checked studies, under half of them reflect an unresolved V gene, and why the rest are absent is not known. The sample includes more than 100,000 clones, with around four fifths observed a single time. The top ten constitute 15% to 20% of the sample. The sequencing sample was made of peripheral blood. The receptors originated from a man in his 60s with active or convalescent COVID-19.

The rearrangement uses TRBV3-1 (or the pseudogene TRBV3-2) and TRBJ2-5, with D maybe TRBD1 (5 bases). Germline CDR1 reads LGHDT; CDR2 reads YNNKEL (reference sequence). This CDR3 spans 13 amino acids. V lost 5 bases and J lost 4, with 11 bases in between. Written as DNA, the CDR3 is TGTGCCAGCAGCGAAGGGGCCCGAGAGACCCAGTACTTC. Translating gives CASSEGARETQYF.

This chain connects TRBV5-6 to TRBJ1-1; D unclear. Germline V gene sequence: CDR1 SGHDT, CDR2 YYEEEE. The CDR3 spans 14 residues. V lost 4 bases, J lost 4 bases, and 14 bases lay in between. The CDR3 loop reads CASSPPSRSTEAFF. CDR3 DNA sequence: TGTGCCAGCAGCCCCCCAAGTAGATCCACTGAAGCTTTCTTT.

The gene calls are TRBV2 and TRBJ2-7; 9 positions match TRBD2. The germline V gene has CDR1 SNHLY and CDR2 FYNNEI. The CDR3 has 14 amino acids. Trimming took 4 bases from V and 8 from J; bases not matched to a gene: 9. The CDR3 DNA is TGTGCCAGCAGTGCACTAGCGGGCGGGTGGCAGCAGTACTTC. This translates into CASSALAGGWQQYF.

The rearrangement links TRBV5-1 to TRBJ2-5; the match to TRBD2 covers 8 bases. The trim removed 3 bases at V and 4 bases at J, leaving 8 bases unmatched. Germline CDR1 reads SGHRS; CDR2 reads YFSETQ. The CDR3 totals 15 residues. The chain's CDR3 is CASSSGLGLRETQYF. The CDR3, as DNA: TGCGCCAGCAGCTCGGGACTAGGTCTGAGAGAGACCCAGTACTTC.

This chain uses TRBV20-1 with TRBJ1-5; TRBD1 aligns across 7 bases. V lost 3 bases and J lost 4; bases outside the gene matches: 12. The CDR3 runs to 16 residues. The germline CDR1 and CDR2 sequences are DFQATT and SNEGSKA (reference sequence). This CDR3 is CSASLVPQGDNQPQHF. CDR3 in DNA: TGCAGTGCTAGTTTAGTCCCCCAGGGGGATAATCAGCCCCAGCATTTT.

This clone was observed a handful of times. This chain links TRBV19 with TRBJ2-1, with TRBD2 matching 10 bases. Losses at the gene ends were 3 bases for V and 6 bases for J; bases not matched to a gene: 5. The CDR3 extends over 15 amino acids. Germline V lookup: CDR1 LNHDA, CDR2 SQIVND (reference sequence). Here the CDR3 DNA reads TGTGCCAGTAGTATTCCTAGCGGGAGCTTCAATGAGCAGTTCTTC. Encoded protein: CASSIPSGSFNEQFF.

This clone was observed once. The chain combines TRBV5-1 with TRBJ2-2; TRBD1 aligns across 9 bases. This CDR3 has 16 residues. Germline V gene lookup returns CDR1 SGHRS and CDR2 YFSETQ. After removal of 4 bases from V and 4 bases from J, the junction contained 8 bases not matched to a gene. CDR3: CASSPRGTGLTGELFF. The CDR3 DNA reads TGCGCCAGCAGCCCACGGGGGACAGGGCTCACCGGGGAGCTGTTTTTT.

V gene TRBV29-1 combines with J gene TRBJ2-1, with TRBD2 identical over 7 bases. The CDR3 spans 16 residues. Looked up from germline, CDR1 is SQVTM and CDR2 is ANQGSEA. The trim removed 3 bases at V and 0 bases at J, leaving 8 bases unmatched. Here the CDR3 DNA reads TGCAGCGTTGAGGGTACAGCGGGAAGCTCCTACAATGAGCAGTTCTTC. It is translated as CSVEGTAGSSYNEQFF.

The CDR3 nucleotides read TGTGCCAGCTCACGAGCAGCGGGAGGGTCCTACAATGAGCAGTTCTTC. This translates into CASSRAAGGSYNEQFF. The J gene is TRBJ2-1, the V gene TRBV18; 10 nucleotides align to TRBD2. The CDR3 length is 16 residues. The J segment lost 1 base and the V segment lost 4 bases, leaving 4 bases of the junction unmatched. CDR1 and CDR2 from the germline V gene are KGHSH and LQKENI. The full variable domain, its missing parts supplied by reference TRBV18 and TRBJ2-1, is NAGVMQNPRHLVRRRGQEARLRCSPMKGHSHVYWYRQLPEEGLKFMVYLQKENIIDESGMPKERFSAEFPKEGPSILRIQQVVRGDSAAYFCASSRAAGGSYNEQFFGPGTRLTVL.

The rearrangement uses TRBV6-8 and TRBJ2-4; a weak D match, TRBD2 (5 bases). V lost 7 bases and J lost 8, with 21 bases in between. CDR3 length: 15 residues. Germline CDR1 and CDR2: MNHGY and SAAAGT. CDR3 protein: CASIEGREVLHIQYF. The CDR3 coding sequence is TGTGCCAGCATAGAGGGAAGGGAAGTGTTGCACATTCAGTACTTC.

V gene TRBV7-9 combines with J gene TRBJ2-3, with a possible D match to TRBD1 (6 bases). There are 14 residues in the CDR3. Trimming shortened V by 5 bases and J by 5 bases, and 14 bases separated the two germline ends. Germline V gene data show CDR1 as SEHNR and CDR2 as FQNEAQ (reference sequence). The CDR3 nucleotides are TGTGCCAGCAGCCACAGGGAACTGGGAGATACGCAGTATTTT. This encodes CASSHRELGDTQYF.

The chain links TRBV18 to TRBJ1-1, with D possibly being TRBD1 (6 bases). The ends were cut back, 3 bases at V and 4 bases at J, with 12 bases in the middle. The germline CDR1 and CDR2 sequences are KGHSH and LQKENI. CDR3 length: 14 residues. The CDR3 loop is CASSPDRMVTEAFF. DNA for the CDR3: TGTGCCAGCTCACCGGACAGAATGGTCACTGAAGCTTTCTTT. The whole variable domain, filled in from reference TRBV18 and TRBJ1-1, reads NAGVMQNPRHLVRRRGQEARLRCSPMKGHSHVYWYRQLPEEGLKFMVYLQKENIIDESGMPKERFSAEFPKEGPSILRIQQVVRGDSAAYFCASSPDRMVTEAFFGQGTRLTVV.

This clone is a singleton in its sample. J is TRBJ2-7 and V is TRBV7-2; 7 positions agree with TRBD1. CDR3 length equals 14 residues. Germline V gene lookup returns CDR1 SGHTA and CDR2 FQGNSA. The V gene end was trimmed by 2 bases and the J gene end by 5 bases; junction bases not matched to a gene: 6. CDR3 sequence reads: CASSLRQGSHEQYF. The CDR3 DNA reads as TGTGCCAGCAGCTTAAGACAGGGTAGCCACGAGCAGTACTTC.

The chain links TRBV5-1 to TRBJ1-2, with D possibly matching TRBD1 (6 bases). The germline V gene has CDR1 SGHRS and CDR2 YFSETQ. Trimming took off 3 bases at V and 8 bases at J, with 17 bases between the two ends. The CDR3 covers 14 residues. The CDR3 DNA reads as TGCGCCAGCAGCTGGGGAGATTCAGGGGTCGGCTACACCTTC. Its translation is CASSWGDSGVGYTF.

The rearrangement links TRBV7-3 to TRBJ2-3; D is undetermined. Germline CDR1 is SGHTA and CDR2 is FQGTGA. This CDR3 contains 15 residues. V lost 2 bases, J lost 0 bases, and 9 bases lay in between. CDR3: CASSLGPPSTDTQYF. DNA of the CDR3: TGTGCCAGCAGCTTAGGCCCTCCTAGCACAGATACGCAGTATTTT. The whole variable domain, filled in from reference TRBV7-3 and TRBJ2-3, reads GAGVSQTPSNKVTEKGKYVELRCDPISGHTALYWYRQSLGQGPEFLIYFQGTGAADDSGLPNDRFFAVRPEGSVSTLKIQRTERGDSAVYLCASSLGPPSTDTQYFGPGTRLTVL.

V gene TRBV19 combines with J gene TRBJ2-6, with 7 bases that match TRBD1. The V segment lost 6 bases and the J segment 3 bases; nucleotides outside the gene matches: 14. CDR1 and CDR2 from the germline V gene are LNHDA and SQIVND (reference sequence). The CDR3 extends over 18 amino acids. The CDR3 loop reads CASRRAGTVESGANVLTF. CDR3 nucleotide sequence: TGTGCCAGTAGGAGGGCCGGGACAGTGGAGAGTGGGGCCAACGTCCTGACTTTC.

This CDR3 reads CASSQRGGRITGELFF. The CDR3 nucleotides read TGTGCCAGCAGTCAGCGGGGGGGAAGGATCACCGGGGAGCTGTTTTTT. The rearrangement uses TRBV28 and TRBJ2-2, with 10 bases aligning to TRBD2. The germline CDR1 and CDR2 sequences are MDHEN and SYDVKM. Unmatched junction bases numbered 7, after V lost 5 bases and J lost 4 bases. The CDR3 covers 16 residues.

The sample holds one count of this clone. The V and J genes are TRBV27 and TRBJ2-1; the D gene is possibly TRBD2 (5 bases). CDR1 is MNHEY and CDR2 is SMNVEV in the germline V gene (reference sequence). The CDR3 consists of 14 residues. Trimming removed 5 bases from V and 8 bases from J, with 16 bases in between. CDR3 coding DNA: TGTGCCAGCAGTCCCCTAGGAGGTCTGTATGAGCAGTTCTTC. Amino acid sequence: CASSPLGGLYEQFF.

The J gene is TRBJ2-1, the V gene TRBV21-1; no check of the table's D call, TRBD2, against the DNA was made. TRBV21-1 is termed a pseudogene. This CDR3 spans 16 amino acids. CDR3 region: CASSKKGGGGNNEQFF. As DNA, the CDR3 is TGTGCCAGCAGCAAAAAAGGAGGCGGGGGAAACAATGAGCAGTTCTTC.

The rearrangement joins TRBV6-5 to TRBJ1-3; D might be TRBD1 (5 bases). Germline CDR1 is MNHEY and CDR2 is SVGAGI. The CDR3 has 15 amino acids. The V end was cut by 6 bases, the J end by 1 base, with 13 bases between. The CDR3 here is CASRGSGRSGNTIYF. CDR3 in DNA: TGTGCCAGCAGGGGTTCAGGGCGGTCTGGAAACACCATATATTTT.